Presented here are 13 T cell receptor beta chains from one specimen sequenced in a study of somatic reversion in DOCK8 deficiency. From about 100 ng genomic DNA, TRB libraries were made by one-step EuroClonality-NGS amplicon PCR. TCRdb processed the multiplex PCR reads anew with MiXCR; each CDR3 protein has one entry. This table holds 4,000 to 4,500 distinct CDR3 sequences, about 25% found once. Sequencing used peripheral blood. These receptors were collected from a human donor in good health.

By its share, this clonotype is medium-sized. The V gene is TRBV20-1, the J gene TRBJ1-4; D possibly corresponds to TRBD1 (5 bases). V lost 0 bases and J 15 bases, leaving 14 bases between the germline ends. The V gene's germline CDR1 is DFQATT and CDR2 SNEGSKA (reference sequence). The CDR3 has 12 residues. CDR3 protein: CSARDHSGSVFF. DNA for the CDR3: TGCAGTGCTAGAGATCATTCAGGGTCTGTGTTTTTT.

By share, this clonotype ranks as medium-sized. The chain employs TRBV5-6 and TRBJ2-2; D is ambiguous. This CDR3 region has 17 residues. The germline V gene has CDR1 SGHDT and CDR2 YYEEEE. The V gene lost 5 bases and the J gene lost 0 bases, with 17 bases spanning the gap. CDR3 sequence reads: CASSLGGIPANTGELFF. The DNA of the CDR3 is TGTGCCAGCAGTCTGGGCGGCATCCCTGCGAACACCGGGGAGCTGTTTTTT.

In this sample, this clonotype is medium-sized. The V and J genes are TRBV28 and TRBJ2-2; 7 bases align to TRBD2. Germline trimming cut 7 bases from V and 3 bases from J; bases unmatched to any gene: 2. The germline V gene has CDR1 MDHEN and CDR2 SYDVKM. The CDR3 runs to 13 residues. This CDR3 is CASKRGYTGELFF. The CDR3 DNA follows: TGTGCCAGCAAGCGGGGCTACACCGGGGAGCTGTTTTTT.

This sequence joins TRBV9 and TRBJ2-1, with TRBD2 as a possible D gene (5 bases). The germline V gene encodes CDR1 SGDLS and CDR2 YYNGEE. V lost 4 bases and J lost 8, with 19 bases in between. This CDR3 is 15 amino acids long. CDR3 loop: CASSIRPAGVDEQFF. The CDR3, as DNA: TGTGCCAGCAGCATACGCCCCGCCGGGGTCGATGAGCAGTTCTTC.

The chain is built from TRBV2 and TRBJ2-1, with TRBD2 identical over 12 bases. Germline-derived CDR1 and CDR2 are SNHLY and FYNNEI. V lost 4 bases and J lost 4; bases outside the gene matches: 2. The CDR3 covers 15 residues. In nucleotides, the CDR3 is TGTGCCAGCAGTGGTACTAGCGGGAGGTACAATGAGCAGTTCTTC. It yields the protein CASSGTSGRYNEQFF. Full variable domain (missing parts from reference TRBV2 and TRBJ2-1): EPEVTQTPSHQVTQMGQEVILRCVPISNHLYFYWYRQILGQKVEFLVSFYNNEISEKSEIFDDQFSVERPDGSNFTLKIRSTKLEDSAMYFCASSGTSGRYNEQFFGPGTRLTVL.

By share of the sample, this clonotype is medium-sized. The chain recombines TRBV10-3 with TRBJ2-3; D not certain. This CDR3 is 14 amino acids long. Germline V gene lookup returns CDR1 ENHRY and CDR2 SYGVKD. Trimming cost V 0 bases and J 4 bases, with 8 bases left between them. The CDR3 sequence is CAISESQDADTQYF. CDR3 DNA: TGTGCCATCAGTGAGTCCCAGGATGCAGATACGCAGTATTTT.

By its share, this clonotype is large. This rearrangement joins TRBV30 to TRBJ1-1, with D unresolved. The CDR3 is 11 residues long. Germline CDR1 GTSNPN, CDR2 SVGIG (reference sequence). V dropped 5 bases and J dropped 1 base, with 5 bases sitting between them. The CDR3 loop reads CAWDENTEAFF. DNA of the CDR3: TGTGCCTGGGACGAGAACACTGAAGCTTTCTTT.

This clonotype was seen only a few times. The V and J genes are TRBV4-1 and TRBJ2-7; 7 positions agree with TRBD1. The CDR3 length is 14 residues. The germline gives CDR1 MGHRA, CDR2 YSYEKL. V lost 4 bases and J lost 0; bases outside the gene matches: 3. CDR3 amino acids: CASSPRDSSYEQYF. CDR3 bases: TGCGCCAGCAGCCCCCGGGACAGCTCCTACGAGCAGTACTTC.

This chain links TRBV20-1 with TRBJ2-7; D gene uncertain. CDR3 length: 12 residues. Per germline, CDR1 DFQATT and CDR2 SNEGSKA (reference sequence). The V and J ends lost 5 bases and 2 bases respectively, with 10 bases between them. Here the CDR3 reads CSAADGTYEQYF. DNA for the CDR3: TGCAGTGCTGCCGACGGTACCTACGAGCAGTACTTC.

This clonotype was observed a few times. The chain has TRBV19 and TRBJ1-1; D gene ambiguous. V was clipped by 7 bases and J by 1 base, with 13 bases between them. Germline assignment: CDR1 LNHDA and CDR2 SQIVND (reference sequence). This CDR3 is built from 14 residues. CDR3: CASMEEDENTEAFF. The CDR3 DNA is TGTGCCAGTATGGAGGAGGATGAGAACACTGAAGCTTTCTTT.

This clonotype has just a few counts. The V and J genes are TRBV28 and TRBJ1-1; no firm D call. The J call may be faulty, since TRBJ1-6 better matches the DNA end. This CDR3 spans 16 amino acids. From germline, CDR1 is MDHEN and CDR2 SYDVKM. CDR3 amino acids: CASIQSGGRLDSPLHF. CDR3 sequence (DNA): TGTGCCAGCATACAGTCAGGAGGGCGCTTGGATTCACCCCTCCACTTT.

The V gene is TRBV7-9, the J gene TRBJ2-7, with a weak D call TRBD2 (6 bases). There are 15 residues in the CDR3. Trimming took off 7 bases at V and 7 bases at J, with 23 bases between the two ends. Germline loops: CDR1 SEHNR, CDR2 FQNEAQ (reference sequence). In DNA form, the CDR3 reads TGTGCCAGCACCCCCCGGGGGACCGCGTTTGAAGAGCAGTACTTC. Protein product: CASTPRGTAFEEQYF. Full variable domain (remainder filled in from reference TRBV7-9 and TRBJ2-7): DTGVSQNPRHKITKRGQNVTFRCDPISEHNRLYWYRQTLGQGPEFLTYFQNEAQLEKSRLLSDRFSAERPKGSFSTLEIQRTEQGDSAMYLCASTPRGTAFEEQYFGPGTRLTVT.

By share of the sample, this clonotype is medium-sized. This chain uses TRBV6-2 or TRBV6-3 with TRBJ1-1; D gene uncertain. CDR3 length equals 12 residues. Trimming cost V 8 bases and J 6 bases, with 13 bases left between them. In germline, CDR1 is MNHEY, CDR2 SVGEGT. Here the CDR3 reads CASSHEGPEAFF. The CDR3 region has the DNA TGTGCCAGCTCTCATGAGGGCCCTGAAGCTTTCTTT.